This T cell receptor (beta chain) comes out of a study of CD8+ T cells in alopecia areata. The treatment was: oral pan-JAK inhibitor, 5-10 mg twice daily. TCR sequencing used cDNA made by reverse transcription of extracted RNA. Measured with immunoSEQ multiplex PCR; TCRdb has only the in-frame clones, and not every one. The sample gives roughly 220,000 clones, approximately 38% of which show up once; almost 0.5% is in the top ten. The CDR3 runs 16 residues. From germline, CDR1 is SGHDN and CDR2 FVKESK. The V and J ends lost 1 base and 6 bases respectively, with 16 bases between them. This clone was counted between two and nine times.

The specimen comprised CD4+ T cells sorted from blood, sampled at approximately week 30, from a patient treated with tofacitinib. The chain recombines TRBV14 with TRBJ2-1; D is possibly TRBD2 (6 bases). The sequence derives from a human donor with alopecia areata. The DNA for the CDR3 is TGTGCCAGCAGCCAAGTTGTAACTAGCTGGGGCAATGAGCAGTTCTTC. Its translation: CASSQVVTSWGNEQFF.